These T cell receptor beta chains were read from a single sample in a study of blood T cell repertoires in COVID-19. TCRdb's table, derived via immunoSEQ multiplex PCR, lists solely in-frame clones and lacks some. The table has about 210,000 clones, 81% seen once. Sequencing was carried out using PBMCs or T cells enriched from blood (not recorded which). The receptors originated from a woman aged 45 to 65 with acute COVID-19. Both conserved end residues are part of each CDR3. Fields, in order: CDR3 DNA, CDR3 protein, clone size, D gene, J gene, V gene. A D gene is named only where the DNA matches it firmly. Not every row has a clone size; where given, it reads once, few, many or a size class.

DNA: TGTGCCAGCAGCCAAACAGGGGGGGGCACAGATACGCAGTATTTT; CDR3: CASSQTGGGTDTQYF; size: .; D: .; J: TRBJ2-3; V: TRBV3-1/TRBV3-2
DNA: TGTGCCAGCAGTTTATGGGCCGGGACAGTTCAGCACGAGCAGTACTTC; CDR3: CASSLWAGTVQHEQYF; size: .; D: TRBD1; J: TRBJ2-7; V: TRBV28
DNA: TGTGCCAGCAGTCCGAACAGGGGGCCCGAGCAGTACTTC; CDR3: CASSPNRGPEQYF; size: .; D: TRBD1; J: TRBJ2-7; V: TRBV12-3/TRBV12-4
DNA: TGTGCCAGTAGTAGGTTAGGGGACAGAACCCAGCCCCAGCATTTT; CDR3: CASSRLGDRTQPQHF; size: few; D: TRBD1; J: TRBJ1-5; V: TRBV19
DNA: TGTGCCAGCAGCTTAGGGGGACAGGGTTACTCTGAGTTT; CDR3: CASSLGGQGYSEF; size: .; D: TRBD1; J: TRBJ1-3; V: TRBV7-2
DNA: TGTGCCAGCTCACCAGGACTCGTATCGGGTGGGACCCAGTACTTC; CDR3: CASSPGLVSGGTQYF; size: few; D: .; J: TRBJ2-5; V: TRBV18
DNA: TGTGCCAGTAAGGTGGACAGCTCTAATGAAAAACTGTTTTTT; CDR3: CASKVDSSNEKLFF; size: .; D: .; J: TRBJ1-4; V: TRBV19
DNA: TGTGCCAGCAGCCAAAGGGGTGGTGAAAAACTGTTTTTT; CDR3: CASSQRGGEKLFF; size: few; D: .; J: TRBJ1-4; V: TRBV7-9
DNA: TGTGCCAGCAGCGGGAAGGTAGGGGTATTACAATATGAGCAGTTCTTC; CDR3: CASSGKVGVLQYEQFF; size: .; D: .; J: TRBJ2-1; V: TRBV3-1/TRBV3-2
DNA: TGTGCCATCAGCGGGGGGGCCCAAGAGACCCAGTACTTC; CDR3: CAISGGAQETQYF; size: .; D: TRBD2; J: TRBJ2-5; V: TRBV10-3
DNA: TGTGCCAGCAGCGTCCCGGGACTAGCGGGGTCGAGTATCGACGAGCAGTACTTC; CDR3: CASSVPGLAGSSIDEQYF; size: .; D: TRBD2; J: TRBJ2-7; V: TRBV7-9
DNA: TGCAGCGCCCAACCTGGGGGGGGCTATGGCTACACCTTC; CDR3: CSAQPGGGYGYTF; size: .; D: .; J: TRBJ1-2; V: TRBV29-1
DNA: TGTGCCAGCTCACCGAATCGAGGGGGCGGCAATCAGCCCCAGCATTTT; CDR3: CASSPNRGGGNQPQHF; size: few; D: TRBD1; J: TRBJ1-5; V: TRBV18
DNA: TGTGCCAGCAGCTGGCGGACAGGGGTCTACGAGCAGTACTTC; CDR3: CASSWRTGVYEQYF; size: .; D: TRBD1; J: TRBJ2-7; V: TRBV5-5
DNA: TGCGCCAGCAGCCAAGACCAGACAGGGTTGAATTCACCCCTCCACTTT; CDR3: CASSQDQTGLNSPLHF; size: .; D: TRBD1; J: TRBJ1-6; V: TRBV4-3
DNA: TGTGCCACCAGTGATCCCAGGGGTGCGACCGGGGAGCTGTTTTTT; CDR3: CATSDPRGATGELFF; size: .; D: .; J: TRBJ2-2; V: TRBV24-1
DNA: TGTGCCAGCACACCGGGACATTTATACAATGAGCAGTTCTTC; CDR3: CASTPGHLYNEQFF; size: .; D: .; J: TRBJ2-1; V: TRBV2
DNA: TGTGCCAGCAGCTTTGGAGGGGCTAATGGCTACACCTTC; CDR3: CASSFGGANGYTF; size: .; D: .; J: TRBJ1-2; V: TRBV7-9
DNA: TGCGCCAGCAGCTGGAACGGACAGGGGTCAGATACGCAGTATTTT; CDR3: CASSWNGQGSDTQYF; size: .; D: TRBD1; J: TRBJ2-3; V: TRBV5-1
DNA: TGTGCCAGCAGAAGGACTTCCCGCGAGCTTAATTCACCCCTCCACTTT; CDR3: CASRRTSRELNSPLHF; size: .; D: .; J: TRBJ1-6; V: TRBV28
DNA: TGCGCCAGCAGCCAAGTGTCTGAGGGGGTGAGCAATCAGCCCCAGCATTTT; CDR3: CASSQVSEGVSNQPQHF; size: .; D: .; J: TRBJ1-5; V: TRBV4-1
DNA: TGTGCCAGCGAGGGACGGGGGACAGCTAACTATGGCTACACCTTC; CDR3: CASEGRGTANYGYTF; size: .; D: TRBD1; J: TRBJ1-2; V: TRBV19
DNA: TGCAGTGCTTGGACAGGGTACGAGCAGTACTTC; CDR3: CSAWTGYEQYF; size: .; D: TRBD1; J: TRBJ2-7; V: TRBV20-1
DNA: TGTGCCAGCAGACCCACTACGGGGGGCAATCAGCCCCAGCATTTT; CDR3: CASRPTTGGNQPQHF; size: few; D: .; J: TRBJ1-5; V: TRBV28
DNA: TGTGCCAGCAGTCAGGGGCCCGTTGGTTCGTCCCTCCACTTT; CDR3: CASSQGPVGSSLHF; size: .; D: .; J: TRBJ1-6; V: TRBV7-2
DNA: TGTGCCAGCAGTGATGGGGAGGGTATTGAAGCTTTCTTT; CDR3: CASSDGEGIEAFF; size: .; D: .; J: TRBJ1-1; V: TRBV2
DNA: TGTGCCAGCAGCTCCCGTGGGAGTACATTAAAAGAGACCCAGTACTTC; CDR3: CASSSRGSTLKETQYF; size: few; D: .; J: TRBJ2-5; V: TRBV7-2
DNA: TGTGCCAGCGGATATACGGGGAGAGGAAACACCATATATTTT; CDR3: CASGYTGRGNTIYF; size: .; D: .; J: TRBJ1-3; V: TRBV7-2
DNA: TGTGCCAGTAGTCCTAGTCCAAAGTCCTACAATGAGCAGTTCTTC; CDR3: CASSPSPKSYNEQFF; size: .; D: .; J: TRBJ2-1; V: TRBV19
DNA: TGTGCCAGCACCCCCCCGACGGGTCTCTCCTACGAGCAGTACTTC; CDR3: CASTPPTGLSYEQYF; size: .; D: .; J: TRBJ2-7; V: TRBV6-2/TRBV6-3
DNA: TGTGCCAGCAGTTCGACAGGGGCGTATGGCTACACCTTC; CDR3: CASSSTGAYGYTF; size: .; D: TRBD1; J: TRBJ1-2; V: TRBV28
DNA: TGTGCCAGCAACCCGGGACAGGGGTCCCACGAGCAGTACTTC; CDR3: CASNPGQGSHEQYF; size: few; D: TRBD1; J: TRBJ2-7; V: TRBV28
DNA: TGTGCCAGCAGCTTAGTGGGACGGCGGGGGGGCCCAGAGACCCAGTACTTC; CDR3: CASSLVGRRGGPETQYF; size: .; D: TRBD2; J: TRBJ2-5; V: TRBV7-2
DNA: TGTGCCAGCTCACCCCTGACTAGTAGCTACGAGCAGTACTTC; CDR3: CASSPLTSSYEQYF; size: .; D: .; J: TRBJ2-7; V: TRBV18
DNA: TGTGCCAGCAGTTACTCCACCCCGCAGGGCTACGAGCAGTACTTC; CDR3: CASSYSTPQGYEQYF; size: .; D: .; J: TRBJ2-7; V: TRBV6-2/TRBV6-3
DNA: TGTGCCAGCAGCTTCCGCAGTAAAAACACTGAAGCTTTCTTT; CDR3: CASSFRSKNTEAFF; size: once; D: .; J: TRBJ1-1; V: TRBV11-2
DNA: TGTGCCAGCAGCCCGGGGACAGGGGGCTTTGGCTACACCTTC; CDR3: CASSPGTGGFGYTF; size: .; D: TRBD1; J: TRBJ1-2; V: TRBV4-2
DNA: TGTGCCAGCAGCTTAGAATACTGGACAGGGCCGAGAGAGGGGACTGAAGCTTTCTTT; CDR3: CASSLEYWTGPREGTEAFF; size: .; D: TRBD1; J: TRBJ1-1; V: TRBV11-3
DNA: TGTGCCACCAGTGCCGCAACACAGGGAAGGGGACAGCCCCAGCATTTT; CDR3: CATSAATQGRGQPQHF; size: .; D: .; J: TRBJ1-5; V: TRBV24-1
DNA: TGTGCCTGGAGTGGAGGCCCTAATCAGCCCCAGCATTTT; CDR3: CAWSGGPNQPQHF; size: .; D: .; J: TRBJ1-5; V: TRBV30
DNA: TGTGCCAGCAGCTCCCGACAAGAAGAGACCCAGTACTTC; CDR3: CASSSRQEETQYF; size: .; D: .; J: TRBJ2-5; V: TRBV11-3
DNA: TGTGCCAGCAGCTTAGTCGGGGGCTACGAGCAGTACTTC; CDR3: CASSLVGGYEQYF; size: few; D: .; J: TRBJ2-7; V: TRBV7-9
DNA: TGTGCCAGCAGTTATTACGTCTACTCGAACACCGGGGAGCTGTTTTTT; CDR3: CASSYYVYSNTGELFF; size: .; D: .; J: TRBJ2-2; V: TRBV6-2/TRBV6-3
DNA: TGTGCTAGTGGTCGAGGGACAGGGATCGTGAGCACTGAAGCTTTCTTT; CDR3: CASGRGTGIVSTEAFF; size: .; D: TRBD1; J: TRBJ1-1; V: TRBV12-5
DNA: TGTGCCAGCAGCCAAGAGGCTGGGGGCTGGACTGAAGCTTTCTTT; CDR3: CASSQEAGGWTEAFF; size: .; D: .; J: TRBJ1-1; V: TRBV3-1/TRBV3-2
DNA: TGTGCCAGCACCTCGGACAAGGGGCCCTCTTTT; CDR3: CASTSDKGPSF; size: .; D: .; J: TRBJ1-4; V: TRBV28
DNA: TGTGCCAGCAGCCCCCAGCGCGGGCCGGGCGGGGCCAAAAACATTCAGTACTTC; CDR3: CASSPQRGPGGAKNIQYF; size: .; D: .; J: TRBJ2-4; V: TRBV7-2
DNA: TGTGCCAGCAGTGATTCCGGACAGGGGTATTCACCCCTCCACTTT; CDR3: CASSDSGQGYSPLHF; size: many; D: TRBD1; J: TRBJ1-6; V: TRBV2
DNA: TGTGCCAGCAGACCTACAGGGGCTAAGGGGAACGAGCAGTACTTC; CDR3: CASRPTGAKGNEQYF; size: .; D: TRBD1; J: TRBJ2-7; V: TRBV6-5
DNA: TGTGCCAGCAGCGCGGACAGGGGTTGGGCGTCCTACGAGCAGTACTTC; CDR3: CASSADRGWASYEQYF; size: many; D: TRBD1; J: TRBJ2-7; V: TRBV11-2
DNA: TGTGCCAGCAGCTCTACAGGGGCCGGGGCCAACGTCCTGACTTTC; CDR3: CASSSTGAGANVLTF; size: .; D: TRBD1; J: TRBJ2-6; V: TRBV7-3
DNA: TGTGCCAGCAGCCTCTTTTTCGACATAAGGGGCACCGGGGAGCTGTTTTTT; CDR3: CASSLFFDIRGTGELFF; size: .; D: .; J: TRBJ2-2; V: TRBV11-2
DNA: TGTGCCAGCTCGCACTCAACAGGGAGCACAGATACGCAGTATTTT; CDR3: CASSHSTGSTDTQYF; size: .; D: .; J: TRBJ2-3; V: TRBV18
DNA: TGCGCCAGCAGCCCCGGGACAGGGAGTACCCTCGGCGTCGGGGCCAACGTCCTGACTTTC; CDR3: CASSPGTGSTLGVGANVLTF; size: .; D: TRBD1; J: TRBJ2-6; V: TRBV5-1